A single sample is the source of the 32 T cell receptor beta chains below, sequenced in a study of blood T cell repertoires in COVID-19. Clones were sequenced by immunoSEQ multiplex PCR, and TCRdb holds only the in-frame ones, with some missing. Among about 250,000 clones listed, about 80% were seen once. Source material: peripheral blood. The source of these receptors is a man older than 75 with acute or convalescent COVID-19.

The chain recombines TRBV15 with TRBJ2-5; TRBD2 aligns across 9 bases. V lost 1 base and J lost 5; bases outside the gene matches: 8. Germline CDR1 is LNHNV and CDR2 is YYDKDF (reference sequence). This CDR3 has 16 amino acids. Written as DNA, the CDR3 is TGTGCCACCAGCAGAGGTCCAGCGGGAGGACGCGAGACCCAGTACTTC. Amino acid sequence: CATSRGPAGGRETQYF.

The chain links TRBV10-3 to TRBJ2-7; D is possibly TRBD2 (5 bases). The CDR3 covers 14 residues. The V gene's germline CDR1 is ENHRY and CDR2 SYGVKD. Deletions cut 4 bases from V and 5 bases from J, with 15 bases between. This CDR3 reads CAISGGPGFDEQYF. In DNA form, the CDR3 reads TGTGCCATCAGTGGCGGGCCAGGTTTCGACGAGCAGTACTTC.

This clone was seen a single time. The genes are TRBV6-1 and TRBJ1-4, with 10 nucleotides matching TRBD1. V gave up 3 bases and J gave up 7 bases; unmatched junction bases: 11. The germline V gene has CDR1 MNHNS and CDR2 SASEGT. CDR3 length: 17 residues. This chain's CDR3 is CASSEPTGGAPVEKLFF. DNA of the CDR3: TGTGCCAGCAGTGAGCCGACAGGGGGCGCCCCGGTTGAAAAACTGTTTTTT.

The V gene is TRBV10-2, the J gene TRBJ2-1; no firm D call. With 5 bases removed from V and 5 bases from J, the gap between germline ends came to 13 bases. The germline V gene encodes CDR1 WSHSY and CDR2 SAAADI. The CDR3 sequence is 14 residues long. CDR3 DNA sequence: TGCGCCAGCAGTTCTAGGTCCTCAGACAATGAGCAGTTCTTC. Translation gives CASSSRSSDNEQFF.

The V and J genes are TRBV19 and TRBJ2-7, with 8 bases identical to TRBD1. Trimming at V came to 5 bases and at J to 4 bases, leaving 4 bases not matched to a gene. This CDR3 region has 13 residues. Germline CDR1 reads LNHDA; CDR2 reads SQIVND (reference sequence). The CDR3 DNA sequence: TGTGCCAGTAGTTGGGGACAGGCTTACGAGCAGTACTTC. Residues: CASSWGQAYEQYF.

The CDR3 coding sequence is TGTGCCACCAGTGACCCGGGACAGGTGGGGGAGACCCAGTACTTC. Its translation: CATSDPGQVGETQYF. The chain combines TRBV24-1 with TRBJ2-5; 8 nucleotides match TRBD1. The trim removed 4 bases at V and 5 bases at J, leaving 8 bases unmatched. Germline CDR1 is KGHDR and CDR2 is SFDVKD. The CDR3 has 15 residues.

The chain has TRBV30 and TRBJ2-3, with D possibly TRBD2 on 7 matching bases. Germline V gene lookup returns CDR1 GTSNPN and CDR2 SVGIG (reference sequence). Between the trimmed V and J ends, which lost 4 bases and 6 bases, there was a span of 14 bases. This CDR3 has 13 amino acids. CDR3 sequence reads: CAWTRGASDTQYF. The CDR3 coding sequence is TGTGCCTGGACCCGGGGGGCTTCTGATACGCAGTATTTT.

A word on this clone: Distinct nucleotide sequences in the sample also encode this CDR3. The chain combines TRBV3-1 (or the pseudogene TRBV3-2) with TRBJ1-5; D ambiguous. The V and J ends lost 1 base and 1 base respectively, with 5 bases between them. The CDR3 has 14 amino acids. Looked up from germline, CDR1 is LGHDT and CDR2 is YNNKEL (reference sequence). CDR3 bases: TGTGCCAGCAGCCAAGGCGCGAGCAATCAGCCCCAGCATTTT. Translated: CASSQGASNQPQHF.

Only one count was recorded for this clone. This chain uses TRBV30 with TRBJ1-1; TRBD1 is a possible D gene (5 bases). The length of the CDR3 is 17 residues. With 3 bases removed from V and 5 bases from J, the gap between germline ends came to 25 bases. Germline lookup yields CDR1 GTSNPN and CDR2 SVGIG (reference sequence). The CDR3 nucleotides are TGTGCCTGGAGATCCCTTCACGCACAGGACCGAAAGACTGAAGCTTTCTTT. Translation: CAWRSLHAQDRKTEAFF.

A note on this clone: A much larger clonotype is one base distant, so this may be a read error. The rearrangement uses TRBV12-3 or TRBV12-4 and TRBJ2-7; D perhaps matches TRBD1 (6 bases). This CDR3 is built from 13 residues. The V and J ends lost 5 bases and 0 bases respectively, with 8 bases between them. For the CDR3, the DNA is TGTGCCAGCAGTGACAGGAGCTCCTACGAGCAGTACTTC. This translates into CASSDRSSYEQYF.

The rearrangement uses TRBV27 and TRBJ2-1, with 9 bases that match TRBD2. The CDR3 extends over 15 amino acids. CDR1 is MNHEY, CDR2 SMNVEV, per germline (reference sequence). The junction had 11 bases not matched to a gene; V was cut back by 8 bases and J by 6 bases. CDR3 residues: CASSAGGTGVNEQFF. CDR3 DNA sequence: TGTGCCAGCTCCGCGGGAGGGACCGGAGTCAATGAGCAGTTCTTC.

The V and J genes are TRBV27 and TRBJ1-1, with D possibly TRBD1 on 6 matching bases. Germline loops: CDR1 MNHEY, CDR2 SMNVEV (reference sequence). The CDR3 has 13 amino acids. Trimming removed 9 bases from V and 1 base from J, with 12 bases in between. The CDR3 loop reads CASTTGPNTEAFF. Here the CDR3 DNA reads TGTGCCAGTACGACAGGACCGAACACTGAAGCTTTCTTT.

The chain joins TRBV4-2 to TRBJ1-2, with D possibly TRBD1 on 5 matching bases. The CDR3 contains 15 residues. Germline V lookup: CDR1 LGHNA, CDR2 YNFKEQ. Trimming took 0 bases from V and 9 from J, leaving 17 bases between them. The CDR3 protein is CASSQEIGRDPRYTF. CDR3 DNA: TGTGCCAGCAGCCAAGAGATAGGCAGGGATCCCCGCTACACCTTC.

The V gene is TRBV6-6, the J gene TRBJ2-7; TRBD1 aligns across 7 bases. The CDR3 loop spans 15 amino acids. J lost 1 base, V lost 6 bases, and 9 bases had no gene match. Germline CDR1 and CDR2: MNHNY and SVGAGI (reference sequence). The CDR3 DNA reads as TGTGCCAGCAGGACCTCGACAGGGTGGTCCTACGAGCAGTACTTC. Translation: CASRTSTGWSYEQYF.

V usage is TRBV18 and J usage is TRBJ2-7; TRBD1 matches at 9 bases. Germline loops: CDR1 KGHSH, CDR2 LQKENI. The CDR3 extends over 11 amino acids. V lost 8 bases and J lost 5; bases outside the gene matches: 1. The CDR3 nucleotides are TGTGCCAGCCGACAGGGGGACGAGCAGTACTTC. As protein: CASRQGDEQYF.

The chain has TRBV6-5 and TRBJ1-5; D gene uncertain. V was trimmed by 7 bases and J by 6 bases, leaving 13 bases between them. The CDR3 covers 13 residues. Per germline, CDR1 MNHEY and CDR2 SVGAGI. Here the CDR3 DNA reads TGTGCCAGCACAAACAGTTTGGCTCAGCCCCAGCATTTT. Amino acid sequence: CASTNSLAQPQHF.

In this sample, this clone turned up a few times. V gene TRBV3-1 (or the pseudogene TRBV3-2) combines with J gene TRBJ1-1, with D possibly matching TRBD1 (5 bases). The V gene lost 3 bases and the J gene lost 1 base, with 12 bases spanning the gap. Germline V gene data show CDR1 as LGHDT and CDR2 as YNNKEL (reference sequence). The CDR3 consists of 15 residues. The CDR3, as DNA: TGTGCCAGCAGCCACGGATTAAGGGGGAACACTGAAGCTTTCTTT. This sequence encodes CASSHGLRGNTEAFF.

The V gene is TRBV6-6, the J gene TRBJ2-3; D perhaps matches TRBD2 (5 bases). V lost 2 bases and J 4 bases, leaving 10 bases between the germline ends. The germline V gene encodes CDR1 MNHNY and CDR2 SVGAGI (reference sequence). This CDR3 spans 14 amino acids. CDR3 loop: CASSYLGRADTQYF. In nucleotides, the CDR3 is TGTGCCAGCAGTTACCTCGGGCGGGCAGATACGCAGTATTTT.

The V and J genes are TRBV5-1 and TRBJ1-2; perhaps TRBD1 as D (6 bases). The CDR3 contains 13 residues. Germline loops: CDR1 SGHRS, CDR2 YFSETQ. V gave up 2 bases and J gave up 7 bases, with 12 bases separating them. This CDR3 is CASSFPGTFGYTF. The DNA for the CDR3 is TGCGCCAGCAGCTTTCCGGGGACATTTGGCTACACCTTC. Filled out from reference TRBV5-1 and TRBJ1-2, the complete variable domain reads KAGVTQTPRYLIKTRGQQVTLSCSPISGHRSVSWYQQTPGQGLQFLFEYFSETQRNKGNFPGRFSGRQFSNSRSEMNVSTLELGDSALYLCASSFPGTFGYTFGSGTRLTVV.

The chain uses TRBV5-4 and TRBJ2-2; TRBD1 agrees at 7 bases. Losses at the gene ends were 2 bases for V and 7 bases for J; bases not matched to a gene: 8. Germline CDR1 and CDR2: SGHNT and YYREEE (reference sequence). CDR3 size: 15 residues. CDR3 sequence reads: CASSFPTGDIGELFF. DNA of the CDR3: TGTGCCAGCAGCTTCCCCACAGGGGATATCGGGGAGCTGTTTTTT.

The CDR3 nucleotides are TGTGCCAGCTCACCACCGGTAAGGGGTCGGAATTCACCCCTCCACTTT. It codes for CASSPPVRGRNSPLHF. The chain carries TRBV18 and TRBJ1-6, with a weak D call TRBD1 (5 bases). V shed 0 bases and J shed 7 bases, with 13 bases lying between them. CDR1 KGHSH and CDR2 LQKENI come from the germline V gene. CDR3 length equals 16 residues.

CDR3 protein: CAWRQGPAANEKLFF. Written as DNA, the CDR3 is TGTGCCTGGAGACAAGGGCCAGCGGCTAATGAAAAACTGTTTTTT. This chain uses TRBV30 with TRBJ1-4; D unresolved. Germline V gene data show CDR1 as GTSNPN and CDR2 as SVGIG (reference sequence). V lost 3 bases, J lost 3 bases, and 14 bases lay in between. CDR3 length: 15 amino acids.

The chain is built from TRBV7-2 and TRBJ2-7; 10 bases fit TRBD1. CDR3 length equals 13 residues. Germline values: CDR1 SGHTA, CDR2 FQGNSA. J was trimmed by 10 bases and V by 5 bases; bases with no gene match: 8. The CDR3, as DNA: TGTGCCAGCAGCCGGGACAGGGGATCGGCACAGTACTTC. Amino acids: CASSRDRGSAQYF.

This clone was seen once. The rearrangement joins TRBV5-1 to TRBJ1-2; 8 nucleotides line up with TRBD1. Germline CDR1 is SGHRS and CDR2 is YFSETQ. The CDR3 is 13 amino acids. The junction had 1 base not matched to a gene; V was cut back by 3 bases and J by 3 bases. The CDR3 sequence is CASSSDRDYGYTF. CDR3 sequence (DNA): TGCGCCAGCAGCTCGGACAGGGACTATGGCTACACCTTC.

The chain employs TRBV7-2 and TRBJ2-1, with 7 bases lining up with TRBD1. The CDR3 has 15 amino acids. Unmatched junction bases numbered 8, after V lost 3 bases and J lost 6 bases. Germline V gene lookup returns CDR1 SGHTA and CDR2 FQGNSA. This CDR3 reads CASSFDRVRGNEQFF. The CDR3 nucleotides are TGTGCCAGCAGCTTTGACAGGGTTAGGGGCAATGAGCAGTTCTTC.

A few counts support this clone. This chain uses TRBV15 with TRBJ2-3; D is possibly TRBD2 (6 bases). From germline, CDR1 is LNHNV and CDR2 YYDKDF (reference sequence). This CDR3 is built from 14 residues. The germline V and J ends were trimmed by 1 base and 9 bases, with 14 bases remaining between them. CDR3: CATSRVGARGTQYF. DNA for the CDR3: TGTGCCACCAGCAGAGTAGGGGCCCGGGGGACGCAGTATTTT.

This clone was detected once. The chain combines TRBV29-1 with TRBJ2-1; 9 nucleotides match TRBD2. This CDR3 has 15 residues. Germline CDR1 reads SQVTM; CDR2 reads ANQGSEA. V gave up 4 bases and J gave up 0 bases; unmatched junction bases: 4. CDR3 nucleotides: TGCAGCGTTGGCCTAGCGGGGAGCTCCTACAATGAGCAGTTCTTC. Amino acids: CSVGLAGSSYNEQFF.

This clone appeared many times. The rearrangement links TRBV6-2 or TRBV6-3 to TRBJ2-5; 7 nucleotides align to TRBD1. CDR1 and CDR2 (germline): MNHEY, SVGEGT. V was clipped by 3 bases and J by 3 bases; unmatched bases: 4. The CDR3 length is 14 residues. CDR3 bases: TGTGCCAGCAGTTATGGGACAGAGGAAGAGACCCAGTACTTC. Protein sequence: CASSYGTEEETQYF.

V usage is TRBV7-8 and J usage is TRBJ2-7; 12 nucleotides agree with TRBD2. CDR1 and CDR2 from the germline V gene are SGHVS and FQNEAQ. The CDR3 length is 18 residues. Unmatched junction bases numbered 9, after V lost 3 bases and J lost 0 bases. In DNA, the CDR3 is TGTGCCAGCAGCTTCACTAGCGGGAGGACCTTGAGCTCCTACGAGCAGTACTTC. Amino acid sequence: CASSFTSGRTLSSYEQYF.

Turning to this clone: Sequence at one end of the junction differs from germline and may be a read error. The chain combines TRBV18 with TRBJ2-3, with 8 positions matching TRBD1. The germline V gene encodes CDR1 KGHSH and CDR2 LQKENI. The CDR3 spans 15 residues. Here the CDR3 reads CASSPIGQGTNTQYF. The CDR3 bases are TGTGCCAGCTCACCAATCGGACAGGGCACAAATACGCAGTATTTT.

Only one count was recorded for this clone. The CDR3 protein is CASSLSGLAVTDTQYF. DNA of the CDR3: TGTGCCAGTAGCCTTTCGGGACTAGCGGTCACAGATACGCAGTATTTT. The rearrangement joins TRBV19 to TRBJ2-3; 11 nucleotides align to TRBD2. This CDR3 is built from 16 residues. Losses at the gene ends were 6 bases for V and 2 bases for J; bases not matched to a gene: 7. The germline V gene has CDR1 LNHDA and CDR2 SQIVND (reference sequence).

In its sample, this clone was seen once. The CDR3 bases are TGTGCCACCAGTGACCGTAAGCGGGGGAGCTCCTACAATGAGCAGTTCTTC. It encodes CATSDRKRGSSYNEQFF. The chain joins TRBV24-1 to TRBJ2-1; 8 positions agree with TRBD2. CDR1 and CDR2 (germline): KGHDR, SFDVKD. The CDR3 runs to 17 residues. V trimming: 4 bases; J trimming: 0 bases; junction bases outside the gene matches: 7.